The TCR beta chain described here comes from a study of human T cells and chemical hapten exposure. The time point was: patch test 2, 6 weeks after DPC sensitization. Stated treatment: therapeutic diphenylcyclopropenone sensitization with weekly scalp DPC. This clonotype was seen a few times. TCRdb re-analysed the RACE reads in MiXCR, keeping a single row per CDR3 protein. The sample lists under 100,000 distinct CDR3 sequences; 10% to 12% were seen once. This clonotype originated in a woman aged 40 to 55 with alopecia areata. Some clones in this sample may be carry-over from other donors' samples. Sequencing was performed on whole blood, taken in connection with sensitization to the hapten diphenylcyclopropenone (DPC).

The CDR3 DNA is TGTGCCAGCAAGGAACAAGAGACCCAGTACTTC. Encoded protein: CASKEQETQYF. The rearrangement uses TRBV6-2 or TRBV6-3 and TRBJ2-5, with D hard to call. Germline V gene lookup returns CDR1 MNHEY and CDR2 SVGEGT. This CDR3 spans 11 amino acids. V shed 7 bases and J shed 2 bases, with 5 bases lying between them.